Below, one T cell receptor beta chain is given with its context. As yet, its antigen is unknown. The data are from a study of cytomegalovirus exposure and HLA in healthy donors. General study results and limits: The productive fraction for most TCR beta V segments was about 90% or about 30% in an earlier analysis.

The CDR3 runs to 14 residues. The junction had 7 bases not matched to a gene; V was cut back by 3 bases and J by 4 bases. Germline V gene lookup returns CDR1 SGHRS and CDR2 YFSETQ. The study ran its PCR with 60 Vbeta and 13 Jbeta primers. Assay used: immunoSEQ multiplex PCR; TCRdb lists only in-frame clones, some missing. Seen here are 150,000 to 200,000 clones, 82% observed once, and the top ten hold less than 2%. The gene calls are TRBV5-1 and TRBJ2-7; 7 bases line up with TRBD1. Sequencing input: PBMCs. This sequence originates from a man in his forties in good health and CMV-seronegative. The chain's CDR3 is CASSWGTAQYEQYF. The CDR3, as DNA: TGCGCCAGCAGCTGGGGGACAGCACAATACGAGCAGTACTTC.